The clone carrying this T cell receptor (beta chain) showed up just once. The data stem from a study of blood T cells in healthy people across ages. This CDR3 comprises 16 residues. Between the trimmed V and J ends, which lost 0 bases and 2 bases, there was a span of 13 bases. Per the germline V gene, CDR1 is KGHSY and CDR2 is FQNENV. Next came a second PCR, run for about 7 to 12 cycles, which used a sample-barcoded 5' primer along with a J-beta primer mix. From the 5' RACE reads, TCRdb called clonotypes with MiXCR, one entry per CDR3 protein. This sample yields 780,000 or so distinct CDR3 sequences, of which roughly 50% are seen a single time; roughly 26% belongs to the top ten.

The TCR was taken from a middle-aged man in good health. The specimen was blood. The chain recombines TRBV16 with TRBJ1-1, with no clear D. CDR3 DNA sequence: TGTGCCAGCAGCCAATCACATGGGGTGGTCAACACTGAAGCTTTCTTT. Protein product: CASSQSHGVVNTEAFF.